Shown below are 2 T cell receptor beta chains from a single sample sequenced in a study of technical replicates of blood from several donors (dated by TCRdb to 2016 to 2017). Library preparation was by the immunoSEQ multiplex PCR assay. This immuneACCESS table, as held by TCRdb, lists in-frame sequences with V and J called but not all clones. Of the missing ones, under half trace to an unresolved V gene in checked studies; the others have no known cause. This sample holds around 83,000 clones; 85% to 95% were observed only once. 0.26% of the sample is taken by the ten largest. Material: T cells isolated from PBMCs. Every receptor here comes from a human donor in good health.

This rearrangement joins TRBV13 to TRBJ2-3; 7 bases line up with TRBD2. The CDR3 has 20 amino acids. Germline V lookup: CDR1 PRHDT, CDR2 FYEKMQ (reference sequence). V lost 5 bases and J lost 0; bases outside the gene matches: 20. CDR3 protein: CASSPDEYPLAGASTDTQYF. CDR3 coding DNA: TGTGCCAGCAGCCCCGACGAGTACCCTTTAGCGGGTGCTAGCACAGATACGCAGTATTTT.

This clone was seen only once. The V gene is TRBV30, the J gene TRBJ2-2; 12 nucleotides agree with TRBD2. There are 20 residues in the CDR3. In germline, CDR1 is GTSNPN, CDR2 SVGIG (reference sequence). Trimming took 4 bases from V and 3 from J; bases not matched to a gene: 18. CDR3 residues: CAWTAPPPPSGRADTGELFF. Here the CDR3 DNA reads TGTGCCTGGACCGCGCCCCCTCCCCCTAGCGGGAGGGCCGACACCGGGGAGCTGTTTTTT.